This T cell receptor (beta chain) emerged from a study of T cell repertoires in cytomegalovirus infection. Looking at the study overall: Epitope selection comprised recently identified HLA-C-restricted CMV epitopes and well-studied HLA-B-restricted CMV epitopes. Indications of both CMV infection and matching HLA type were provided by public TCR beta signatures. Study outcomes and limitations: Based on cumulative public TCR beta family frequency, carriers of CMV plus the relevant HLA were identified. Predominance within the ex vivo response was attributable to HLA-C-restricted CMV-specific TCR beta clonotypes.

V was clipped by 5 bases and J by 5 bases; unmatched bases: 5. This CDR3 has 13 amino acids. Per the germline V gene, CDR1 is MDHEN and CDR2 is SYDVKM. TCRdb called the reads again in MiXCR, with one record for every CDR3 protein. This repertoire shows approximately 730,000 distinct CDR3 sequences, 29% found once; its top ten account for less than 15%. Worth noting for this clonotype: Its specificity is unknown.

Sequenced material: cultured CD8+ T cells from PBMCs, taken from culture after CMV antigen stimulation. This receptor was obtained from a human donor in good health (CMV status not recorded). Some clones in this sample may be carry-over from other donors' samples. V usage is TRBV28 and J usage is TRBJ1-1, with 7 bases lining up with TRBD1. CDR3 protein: CASSTVQGTEAFF. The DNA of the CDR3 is TGTGCCAGCAGTACGGTACAGGGGACTGAAGCTTTCTTT.